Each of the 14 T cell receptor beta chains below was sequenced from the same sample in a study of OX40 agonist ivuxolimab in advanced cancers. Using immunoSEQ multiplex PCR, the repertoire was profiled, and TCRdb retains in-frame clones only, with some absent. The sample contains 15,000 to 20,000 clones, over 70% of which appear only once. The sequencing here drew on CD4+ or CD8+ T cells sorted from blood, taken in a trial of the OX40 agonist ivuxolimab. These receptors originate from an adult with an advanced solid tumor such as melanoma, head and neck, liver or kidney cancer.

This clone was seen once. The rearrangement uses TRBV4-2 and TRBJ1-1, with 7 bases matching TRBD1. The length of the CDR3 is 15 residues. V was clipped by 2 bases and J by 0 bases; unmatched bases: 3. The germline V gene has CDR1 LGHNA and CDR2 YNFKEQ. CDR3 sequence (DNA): TGTGCCAGCAGCCAAACGACAGGGTTGAACACTGAAGCTTTCTTT. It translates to CASSQTTGLNTEAFF.

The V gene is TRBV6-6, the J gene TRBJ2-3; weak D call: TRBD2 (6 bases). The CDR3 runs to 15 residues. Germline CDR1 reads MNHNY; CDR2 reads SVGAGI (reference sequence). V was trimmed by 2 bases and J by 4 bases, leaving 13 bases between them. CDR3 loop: CASSYNLGGADTQYF. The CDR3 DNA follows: TGTGCCAGCAGTTACAATCTGGGGGGTGCAGATACGCAGTATTTT.

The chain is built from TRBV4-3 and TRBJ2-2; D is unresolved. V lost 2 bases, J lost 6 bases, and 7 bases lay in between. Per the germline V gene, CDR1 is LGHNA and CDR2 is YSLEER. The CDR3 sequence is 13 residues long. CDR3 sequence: CASSQYRAGELFF. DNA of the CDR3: TGCGCCAGCAGCCAATACCGGGCCGGGGAGCTGTTTTTT.

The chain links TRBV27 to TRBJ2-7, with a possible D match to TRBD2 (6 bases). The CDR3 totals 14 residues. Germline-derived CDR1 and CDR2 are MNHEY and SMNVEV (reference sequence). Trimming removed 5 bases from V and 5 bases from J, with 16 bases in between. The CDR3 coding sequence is TGTGCCAGCAGTGATTTGGGGTCGGGGGACGAGCAGTACTTC. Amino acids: CASSDLGSGDEQYF.

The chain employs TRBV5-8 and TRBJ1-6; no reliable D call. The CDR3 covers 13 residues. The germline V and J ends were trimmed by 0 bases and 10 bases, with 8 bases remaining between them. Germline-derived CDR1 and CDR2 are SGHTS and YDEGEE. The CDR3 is CASSLVNESPLHF. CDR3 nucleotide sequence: TGTGCCAGCAGCTTGGTGAATGAATCACCCCTCCACTTT.

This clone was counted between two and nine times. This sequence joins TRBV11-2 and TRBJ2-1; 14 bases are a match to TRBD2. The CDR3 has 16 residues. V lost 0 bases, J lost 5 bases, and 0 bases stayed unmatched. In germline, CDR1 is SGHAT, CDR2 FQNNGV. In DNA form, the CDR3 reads TGTGCCAGCAGCTTAGAGGGACTAGCGGGGGACAATGAGCAGTTCTTC. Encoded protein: CASSLEGLAGDNEQFF. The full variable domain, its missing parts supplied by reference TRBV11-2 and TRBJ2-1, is EAGVAQSPRYKIIEKRQSVAFWCNPISGHATLYWYQQILGQGPKLLIQFQNNGVVDDSQLPKDRFSAERLKGVDSTLKIQPAKLEDSAVYLCASSLEGLAGDNEQFFGPGTRLTVL.

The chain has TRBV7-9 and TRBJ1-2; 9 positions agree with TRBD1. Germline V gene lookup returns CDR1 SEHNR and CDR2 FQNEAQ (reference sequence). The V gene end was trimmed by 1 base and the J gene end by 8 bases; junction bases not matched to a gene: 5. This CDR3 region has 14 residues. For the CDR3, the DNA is TGTGCCAGCAGCTTAGATTCGGACAGGGGCGGCTACACCTTC. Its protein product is CASSLDSDRGGYTF.

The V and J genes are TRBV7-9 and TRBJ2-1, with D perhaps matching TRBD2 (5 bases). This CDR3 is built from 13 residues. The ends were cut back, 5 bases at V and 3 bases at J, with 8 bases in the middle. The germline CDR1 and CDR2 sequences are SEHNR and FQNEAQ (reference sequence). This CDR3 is CASSPRDYNEQFF. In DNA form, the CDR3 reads TGTGCCAGCAGCCCCCGGGACTACAATGAGCAGTTCTTC. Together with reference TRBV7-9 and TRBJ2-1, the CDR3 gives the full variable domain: DTGVSQNPRHKITKRGQNVTFRCDPISEHNRLYWYRQTLGQGPEFLTYFQNEAQLEKSRLLSDRFSAERPKGSFSTLEIQRTEQGDSAMYLCASSPRDYNEQFFGPGTRLTVL.

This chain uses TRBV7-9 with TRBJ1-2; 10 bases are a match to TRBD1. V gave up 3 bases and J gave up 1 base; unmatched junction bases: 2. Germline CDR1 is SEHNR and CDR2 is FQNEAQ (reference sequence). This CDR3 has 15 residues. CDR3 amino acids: CASSFGQGVNYGYTF. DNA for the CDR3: TGTGCCAGCAGCTTCGGACAGGGGGTTAACTATGGCTACACCTTC. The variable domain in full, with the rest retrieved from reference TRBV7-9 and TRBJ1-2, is DTGVSQNPRHKITKRGQNVTFRCDPISEHNRLYWYRQTLGQGPEFLTYFQNEAQLEKSRLLSDRFSAERPKGSFSTLEIQRTEQGDSAMYLCASSFGQGVNYGYTFGSGTRLTVV.

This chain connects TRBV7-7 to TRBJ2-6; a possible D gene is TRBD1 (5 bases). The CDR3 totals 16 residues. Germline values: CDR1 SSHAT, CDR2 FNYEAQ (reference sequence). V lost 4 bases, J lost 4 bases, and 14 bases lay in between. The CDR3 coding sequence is TGTGCCAGCAGCTCAAGGGTGGGGCCCGGGGCCAACGTCCTGACTTTC. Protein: CASSSRVGPGANVLTF. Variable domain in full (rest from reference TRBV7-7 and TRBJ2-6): GAGVSQSPRYKVTKRGQDVTLRCDPISSHATLYWYQQALGQGPEFLTYFNYEAQPDKSGLPSDRFSAERPEGSISTLTIQRTEQRDSAMYRCASSSRVGPGANVLTFGAGSRLTVL.

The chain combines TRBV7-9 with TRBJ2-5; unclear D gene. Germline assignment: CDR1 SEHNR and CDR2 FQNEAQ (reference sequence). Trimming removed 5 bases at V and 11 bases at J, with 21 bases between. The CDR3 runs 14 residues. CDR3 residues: CASSRSDSSGEQYF. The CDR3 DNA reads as TGTGCCAGCAGCCGAAGCGACTCGTCTGGAGAGCAGTACTTC. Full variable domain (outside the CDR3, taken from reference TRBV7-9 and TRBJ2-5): DTGVSQNPRHKITKRGQNVTFRCDPISEHNRLYWYRQTLGQGPEFLTYFQNEAQLEKSRLLSDRFSAERPKGSFSTLEIQRTEQGDSAMYLCASSRSDSSGEQYFGPGTRLLVL.

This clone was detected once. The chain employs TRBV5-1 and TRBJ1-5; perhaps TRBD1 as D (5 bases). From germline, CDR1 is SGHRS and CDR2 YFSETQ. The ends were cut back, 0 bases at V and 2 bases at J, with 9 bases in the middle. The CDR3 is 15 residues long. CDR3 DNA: TGCGCCAGCAGCTTGGCTGGGGGGGGCAATCAGCCCCAGCATTTT. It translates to CASSLAGGGNQPQHF. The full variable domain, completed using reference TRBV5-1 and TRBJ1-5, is KAGVTQTPRYLIKTRGQQVTLSCSPISGHRSVSWYQQTPGQGLQFLFEYFSETQRNKGNFPGRFSGRQFSNSRSEMNVSTLELGDSALYLCASSLAGGGNQPQHFGDGTRLSIL.

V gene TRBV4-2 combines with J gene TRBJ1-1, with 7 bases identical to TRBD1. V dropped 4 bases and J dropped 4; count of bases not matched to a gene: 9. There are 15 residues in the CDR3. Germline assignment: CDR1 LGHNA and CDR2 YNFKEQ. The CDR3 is CASSRLQGMSTEAFF. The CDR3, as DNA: TGTGCCAGCAGCCGACTACAGGGGATGAGCACTGAAGCTTTCTTT.

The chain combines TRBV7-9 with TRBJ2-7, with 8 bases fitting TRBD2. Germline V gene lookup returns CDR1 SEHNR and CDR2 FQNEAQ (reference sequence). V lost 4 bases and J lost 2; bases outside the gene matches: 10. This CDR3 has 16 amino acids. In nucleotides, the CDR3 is TGTGCCAGCAGCTCCTCCGGGACTAGGTCCCCCTACGAGCAGTACTTC. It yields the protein CASSSSGTRSPYEQYF.